Given below is one T cell receptor beta chain in context. This entry is derived from a study of PD-L1 blockade in urothelial cancer. Overall study: A median about 140,000 T cells were found in blood samples.

The CDR3 consists of 16 residues. Germline assignment: CDR1 MNHEY and CDR2 SMNVEV (reference sequence). After removal of 3 bases from V and 2 bases from J, the junction contained 6 bases not matched to a gene. Sequencing used immunoSEQ multiplex PCR; TCRdb keeps in-frame clones, though not all of them. Among about 69,000 clones, 70% to 90% were seen once, and the ten largest hold around 3.5%. This sample comprised PBMCs, obtained around atezolizumab (anti-PD-L1) treatment. The sequence came from a man aged 60 to 75 with urothelial cancer. The V gene is TRBV27, the J gene TRBJ2-1, with 8 nucleotides matching TRBD1. The CDR3 DNA sequence: TGTGCCAGCAGTTTGGAAGACAGGGGACCCTACAATGAGCAGTTCTTC. Its translation: CASSLEDRGPYNEQFF.